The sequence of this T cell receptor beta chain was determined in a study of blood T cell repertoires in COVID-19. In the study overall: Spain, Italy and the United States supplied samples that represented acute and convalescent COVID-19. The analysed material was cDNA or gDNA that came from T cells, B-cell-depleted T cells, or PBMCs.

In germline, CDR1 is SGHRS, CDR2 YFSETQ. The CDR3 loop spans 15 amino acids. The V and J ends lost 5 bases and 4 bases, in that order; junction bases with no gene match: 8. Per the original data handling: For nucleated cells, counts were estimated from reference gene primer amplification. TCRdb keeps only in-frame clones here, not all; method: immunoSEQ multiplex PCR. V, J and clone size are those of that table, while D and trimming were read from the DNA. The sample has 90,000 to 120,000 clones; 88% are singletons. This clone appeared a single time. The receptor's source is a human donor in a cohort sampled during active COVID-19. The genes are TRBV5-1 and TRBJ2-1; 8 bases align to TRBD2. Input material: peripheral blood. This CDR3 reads CASRVVAGRYNEQFF. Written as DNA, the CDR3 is TGCGCCAGCAGGGTGGTAGCGGGGCGGTACAATGAGCAGTTCTTC.